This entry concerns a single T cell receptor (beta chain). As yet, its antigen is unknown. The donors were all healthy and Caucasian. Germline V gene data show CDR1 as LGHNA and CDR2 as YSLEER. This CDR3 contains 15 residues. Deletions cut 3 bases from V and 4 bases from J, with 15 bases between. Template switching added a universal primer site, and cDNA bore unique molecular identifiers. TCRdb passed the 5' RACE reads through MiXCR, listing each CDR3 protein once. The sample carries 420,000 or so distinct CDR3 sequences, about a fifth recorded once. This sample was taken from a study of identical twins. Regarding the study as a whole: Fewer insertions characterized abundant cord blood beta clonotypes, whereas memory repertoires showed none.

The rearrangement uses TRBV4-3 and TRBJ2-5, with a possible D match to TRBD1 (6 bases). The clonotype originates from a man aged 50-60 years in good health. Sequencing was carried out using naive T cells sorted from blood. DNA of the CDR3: TGCGCCAGCAGCCAGATACAGGGTATCCTAGAGACCCAGTACTTC. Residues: CASSQIQGILETQYF.